This note documents a single T cell receptor (beta chain) sequence. In assigning cohorts, the study relied on participant-reported clinical history. The CDR3 extends over 17 amino acids. CDR1 and CDR2 (germline): MGHRA, YSYEKL. Germline trimming cut 0 bases from V and 6 bases from J; bases unmatched to any gene: 11. Source study methods: By means of reference gene primer amplification, nucleated cell counts were estimated. Sequencing used immunoSEQ multiplex PCR; TCRdb keeps in-frame clones, though not all of them. The V and J calls and the clone size are those of that table, but D and trimming were determined from the DNA. The table records hundreds of thousands of clones, nearly 90% of them present only once. These data are taken from a study of blood T cell repertoires in COVID-19. As for the study in general: Samples came from the United States, Italy and Spain, spanning acute and convalescent COVID-19.

This TCR was recovered from a woman aged 18 to 35 with acute COVID-19. The sequencing input was PBMCs or T cells enriched from blood (not recorded which). The chain recombines TRBV4-1 with TRBJ1-5; 7 positions match TRBD1. The CDR3 DNA sequence: TGCGCCAGCAGCCAAGAGCCCCCGGGACAGCTATCTCAGCCCCAGCATTTT. Protein product: CASSQEPPGQLSQPQHF.